These T cell receptor beta chains were read from a single sample in a study of glioma-infiltrating T cells after dendritic cell vaccination. TCRdb keeps only in-frame clones here, not all; method: immunoSEQ multiplex PCR. The sample carries about 100,000 clones, about 80% recorded once. Here the sequenced sample was blood, taken before dendritic cell vaccination. The source of these receptors is a human donor with glioblastoma. Each CDR3 is given with its conserved first and last residue. A D gene is named only where the DNA matches it firmly. Only some rows state a clone size, as once, few, many or a class for expanded clones.

V gene,J gene,clone size,D gene,CDR3 protein,CDR3 DNA
TRBV7-6,TRBJ1-3,-,-,CASSSLRGNTIYF,TGTGCCAGCAGCTCCCTGAGGGGAAACACCATATATTTT
TRBV7-3,TRBJ2-5,-,TRBD1,CASSRTGEKTQYF,TGTGCCAGCAGCCGGACAGGGGAGAAGACCCAGTACTTC
TRBV19,TRBJ1-2,-,-,CASTRHSLLGGYTF,TGTGCCAGTACCCGACACTCCCTTCTGGGTGGCTACACCTTC
TRBV27,TRBJ2-3,few,-,CASTGGGTDTQYF,TGTGCCAGCACCGGCGGTGGGACAGATACGCAGTATTTT
TRBV4-1,TRBJ1-2,-,-,CASSQVWGEGDYGYTF,TGCGCCAGCAGCCAAGTTTGGGGGGAAGGGGACTATGGCTACACCTTC
TRBV12-5,TRBJ2-2,-,-,CASGYGGIGTGELFF,TGTGCTAGTGGTTACGGCGGGATCGGCACCGGGGAGCTGTTTTTT
TRBV7-6,TRBJ1-5,-,-,CASSLSRAGNQPQHF,TGTGCCAGCAGCTTATCCAGGGCCGGCAATCAGCCCCAGCATTTT
TRBV9,TRBJ1-1,-,TRBD1,CASSVHGGGAGLGTEAFF,TGTGCCAGCAGCGTACACGGAGGGGGCGCGGGATTGGGTACTGAAGCTTTCTTT
TRBV10-3,TRBJ2-1,few,-,CAISDGRAGDEQFF,TGTGCCATCAGTGATGGCAGGGCTGGGGATGAGCAGTTCTTC
TRBV28,TRBJ2-7,-,-,CASSLVGGPYEQYF,TGTGCCAGCAGTTTAGTTGGGGGCCCCTACGAGCAGTACTTC
TRBV19,TRBJ1-4,-,-,CASSIQEGEKLFF,TGTGCCAGTAGTATACAGGAAGGTGAAAAACTGTTTTTT
TRBV27,TRBJ1-2,-,TRBD1,CASRGQGIANYGYTF,TGTGCCAGCAGGGGACAGGGGATTGCTAACTATGGCTACACCTTC
TRBV2,TRBJ2-5,-,-,CASSERGQETQYF,TGTGCCAGCAGTGAAAGGGGGCAAGAGACCCAGTACTTC
TRBV10-1,TRBJ2-5,-,TRBD1,CASSDQGAETQYF,TGCGCCAGCAGTGATCAGGGGGCTGAGACCCAGTACTTC
TRBV2,TRBJ2-5,-,-,CASRLLGRGQETQYF,TGTGCCAGCAGACTACTAGGGAGAGGCCAAGAGACCCAGTACTTC
TRBV2,TRBJ1-5,-,-,CASKAGLSNQPQHF,TGTGCCAGCAAGGCGGGATTGAGCAATCAGCCCCAGCATTTT
TRBV6-5,TRBJ2-7,-,-,CASSYSGLRDEQYF,TGTGCCAGCAGTTACTCCGGACTAAGGGACGAGCAGTACTTC
TRBV28,TRBJ1-4,-,-,CASRRGSPTNEKLFF,TGTGCCAGCAGAAGGGGCAGCCCAACTAATGAAAAACTGTTTTTT
TRBV5-1,TRBJ2-7,-,TRBD1,CASSLNLGTGGYEQYF,TGCGCCAGCAGCTTGAATCTAGGGACAGGGGGGTACGAGCAGTACTTC
TRBV6-5,TRBJ2-1,-,-,CASSYGGAGGNEQFF,TGTGCCAGCAGTTACGGGGGGGCTGGAGGCAATGAGCAGTTCTTC
TRBV5-1,TRBJ1-2,-,TRBD1,CASSLSQGAIYGYTF,TGCGCCAGCAGCTTATCACAGGGGGCAATCTATGGCTACACCTTC
TRBV7-3,TRBJ2-2,once,-,CASSLMAPTFANTGELFF,TGTGCCAGCAGCTTAATGGCCCCAACATTCGCGAACACCGGGGAGCTGTTTTTT
TRBV5-1,TRBJ2-7,-,TRBD2,CASTGTSGRATGEQYF,TGCGCCAGCACCGGGACTAGCGGGAGGGCGACAGGCGAGCAGTACTTC
TRBV29-1,TRBJ2-1,once,-,CSDGFEYNEQFF,TGCAGCGACGGGTTCGAGTACAATGAGCAGTTCTTC
TRBV10-2,TRBJ2-1,-,TRBD1,CASRGQGAGNEQFF,TGCGCCAGCAGGGGACAGGGGGCGGGCAATGAGCAGTTCTTC
TRBV9,TRBJ2-5,-,TRBD2,CASSDRTSGGVETQYF,TGTGCCAGCAGCGACCGGACTAGCGGGGGGGTAGAGACCCAGTACTTC
TRBV7-2,TRBJ1-2,-,-,CASSRGQKPSGYGYTF,TGTGCCAGCAGCCGCGGACAGAAACCCTCTGGGTATGGCTACACCTTC
TRBV9,TRBJ2-1,once,-,CASSVDLLGGFEQFF,TGTGCCAGCAGCGTAGATTTGTTGGGGGGATTTGAGCAGTTCTTC
TRBV21-1,TRBJ2-2,-,-,CASSNRRGSPTGELFF,TGTGCCAGCAGCAACCGCCGCGGGTCACCCACCGGGGAGCTGTTTTTT
TRBV9,TRBJ2-3,once,-,CASSWMGGRGTDTQYF,TGTGCCAGCAGTTGGATGGGGGGGCGGGGCACAGATACGCAGTATTTT
TRBV7-2,TRBJ2-1,-,TRBD2,CASSLLGEGYNEQFF,TGTGCCAGCAGCTTATTGGGGGAGGGCTACAATGAGCAGTTCTTC
TRBV19,TRBJ2-3,-,TRBD2,CASSPASGGGDTQYF,TGTGCCAGTAGTCCTGCTAGCGGGGGAGGAGATACGCAGTATTTT
TRBV18,TRBJ1-6,-,TRBD1,CASSPLPPGQGGNSPLHF,TGTGCCAGCTCACCACTACCTCCGGGACAGGGAGGGAATTCACCCCTCCACTTT
TRBV10-3,TRBJ1-2,-,-,CAISDSRGANYGYTF,TGTGCCATTAGTGACAGCCGCGGAGCAAACTATGGCTACACCTTC
TRBV9,TRBJ2-2,-,-,CASGRRSNTGELFF,TGTGCCTCGGGGAGGAGGTCGAACACCGGGGAGCTGTTTTTT
TRBV5-1,TRBJ2-5,many,-,CASSLAQYHPSKETQYF,TGCGCCAGCAGCTTGGCCCAGTACCACCCCTCAAAAGAGACCCAGTACTTC
TRBV19,TRBJ2-4,once,TRBD1,CASSLADRVGNIQYF,TGTGCCAGTAGTCTGGCGGACAGGGTGGGAAACATTCAGTACTTC
TRBV6-5,TRBJ2-5,-,TRBD2,CASSYSGGAETQYF,TGTGCCAGCAGTTATAGCGGGGGGGCGGAGACCCAGTACTTC
TRBV28,TRBJ2-5,-,-,CASRAMETQYF,TGTGCCAGCAGAGCCATGGAGACCCAGTACTTC
TRBV2,TRBJ2-3,-,TRBD1,CASSEALGGQSTDTQYF,TGTGCCAGCAGTGAAGCGCTTGGGGGACAGAGCACAGATACGCAGTATTTT
TRBV16,TRBJ1-1,-,-,CASSQSIGGTEAFF,TGTGCCAGCAGCCAATCAATCGGGGGCACTGAAGCTTTCTTT
TRBV5-1,TRBJ2-5,-,TRBD2,CASSIVRLAGGQETQYF,TGCGCCAGCAGTATTGTCCGGCTAGCGGGGGGTCAAGAGACCCAGTACTTC
TRBV18,TRBJ1-1,few,-,CASSPTRDGGAFF,TGTGCCAGCTCACCAACGCGGGACGGGGGAGCTTTCTTT
TRBV7-3,TRBJ2-1,-,-,CASSLTPSSYNEQFF,TGTGCCAGCAGCCTAACACCTAGCTCCTACAATGAGCAGTTCTTC
TRBV9,TRBJ2-1,-,-,CASSVISGGVDEQFF,TGTGCCAGCAGCGTCATCAGCGGAGGGGTAGATGAACAGTTCTTC
TRBV2,TRBJ1-6,-,-,CASSSPGGANSPLHF,TGTGCCAGCAGTTCGCCGGGGGGCGCGAATTCACCCCTCCACTTT
TRBV27,TRBJ1-2,-,-,CASSLLKAGELYGYTF,TGTGCCAGCAGTTTATTAAAGGCAGGGGAGCTCTATGGCTACACCTTC
TRBV21-1,TRBJ1-6,-,-,CASSKVCMSLHF,TGTGCCAGCAGCAAAGTCTGTATGTCCCTCCACTTT
TRBV4-2,TRBJ2-7,-,-,CASSQDLLPGETYEQYF,TGTGCCAGCAGCCAAGATCTTCTACCGGGGGAAACCTACGAGCAGTACTTC
TRBV5-4,TRBJ2-5,-,TRBD2,CASSLGSGLAGVQETQYF,TGTGCCAGCAGCTTGGGATCTGGACTAGCGGGGGTCCAAGAGACCCAGTACTTC
TRBV28,TRBJ1-2,-,TRBD1,CASRATGTNYGYTF,TGTGCCAGCAGGGCGACAGGGACTAACTATGGCTACACCTTC
TRBV30,TRBJ2-1,few,TRBD2,CAWTIGTRVGNEQFF,TGTGCCTGGACAATCGGGACTAGAGTTGGCAATGAGCAGTTCTTC
TRBV5-1,TRBJ2-3,once,TRBD1,CASSLGGDRHTDTQYF,TGCGCCAGCAGCTTGGGAGGGGACAGGCACACAGATACGCAGTATTTT
TRBV6-1,TRBJ2-1,-,TRBD2,CASSESAGGLDEQFF,TGTGCCAGCAGTGAGAGTGCGGGAGGATTGGATGAGCAGTTCTTC
TRBV15,TRBJ1-2,-,-,CATSRDLVAGNYGYTF,TGTGCCACCAGCAGAGATCTCGTGGCAGGGAACTATGGCTACACCTTC
TRBV21-1,TRBJ1-1,-,-,CASSTNLGLTNTEAFF,TGTGCCAGCAGCACCAACCTGGGACTTACGAACACTGAAGCTTTCTTT
TRBV9,TRBJ2-2,-,TRBD1,CASSAGQGANTGELFF,TGTGCCAGCAGCGCAGGACAGGGTGCGAACACCGGGGAGCTGTTTTTT
TRBV10-1,TRBJ1-2,-,-,CASSESGVNYGYTF,TGCGCCAGCAGTGAGTCTGGAGTTAACTATGGCTACACCTTC
TRBV2,TRBJ1-2,-,-,CASSVLEGGGYTF,TGTGCCAGCAGTGTTTTGGAGGGTGGTGGCTACACCTTC